The rows below give T cell receptor beta chains drawn from one sample of a study of T cells in tuberculosis. Repertoires were generated with immunoSEQ multiplex PCR, while TCRdb's copy carries only in-frame clones and drops some. The sample includes around 10,000 clones, around 94% of them seen just once. Input material: PBMCs. Receptors originate from an adult with tuberculosis. Both conserved end residues are part of each CDR3. The D gene is left open where the match is weak. Clone size, where shown, is once, few, many, or a class for clones that have expanded.

j_call d_call clone_size v_call cdr3_aa cdr3_nt
TRBJ1-3 NA NA TRBV18 CASSQGQLSSGNTIYF TGTGCCAGCTCACAGGGACAACTGAGCTCTGGAAACACCATATATTTT
TRBJ2-7 NA NA TRBV19 CASSIRGAAVQYF TGTGCCAGTAGTATCCGGGGGGCGGCGGTGCAGTACTTC
TRBJ2-1 TRBD1 NA TRBV7-9 CASSHIPGQGNEQFF TGTGCCAGCAGCCATATTCCGGGACAGGGGAATGAGCAGTTCTTC
TRBJ1-1 TRBD1 NA TRBV2 CASNKQGLNTEAFF TGTGCCAGCAACAAACAGGGGCTGAACACTGAAGCTTTCTTT
TRBJ1-5 TRBD1 NA TRBV19 CASSIMDREAPQHF TGTGCCAGTAGTATCATGGACAGGGAGGCGCCCCAGCATTTT
TRBJ2-5 NA NA TRBV19 CASSDAGRTQYF TGTGCCAGTAGTGACGCAGGGCGGACCCAGTACTTC
TRBJ1-6 TRBD1 NA TRBV5-6 CASQGDIGNSPLHF TGTGCCAGCCAGGGGGACATTGGGAATTCACCCCTCCACTTT
TRBJ1-1 NA NA TRBV6-6 CASSYGRLVGNTEAFF TGTGCCAGCAGTTACGGCAGGTTGGTGGGGAACACTGAAGCTTTCTTT
TRBJ1-1 NA NA TRBV4-1 CASSQGKARRTEAFF TGCGCCAGCAGCCAAGGCAAGGCGCGGAGGACTGAAGCTTTCTTT
TRBJ1-2 NA few TRBV7-9 CASSLAARDYGYTF TGTGCCAGCAGCTTAGCTGCCAGGGACTATGGCTACACCTTC
TRBJ1-4 TRBD1 NA TRBV6-6 CASNKQGSDEKLFF TGTGCCAGCAACAAACAGGGGAGTGATGAAAAACTGTTTTTT
TRBJ2-2 TRBD1 NA TRBV29-1 CSVDGGQGPAGELFF TGCAGCGTTGATGGGGGACAGGGTCCCGCCGGGGAGCTGTTTTTT
TRBJ1-1 TRBD1 NA TRBV5-1 CASSEQGATEAFF TGCGCCAGCAGCGAGCAGGGGGCCACTGAAGCTTTCTTT
TRBJ2-1 TRBD2 NA TRBV29-1 CSVEDRLAVTGAENEQFF TGCAGCGTTGAAGATCGACTAGCGGTGACCGGGGCAGAAAATGAGCAGTTCTTC
TRBJ2-1 NA NA TRBV11-3 CASSRDRGAVFLPEQFF TGTGCCAGCAGTAGAGACCGGGGGGCGGTCTTCTTACCTGAGCAGTTCTTC
TRBJ2-7 TRBD1 NA TRBV9 CASSVGTGTYEQYF TGTGCCAGCAGCGTAGGGACAGGTACCTACGAGCAGTACTTC
TRBJ2-5 NA NA TRBV5-8 CASSLNKMETQYF TGTGCCAGCAGCTTGAACAAAATGGAGACCCAGTACTTC
TRBJ2-1 TRBD1 NA TRBV13 CASSWLQGNEQFF TGTGCCAGCAGCTGGCTACAGGGGAATGAGCAGTTCTTC
TRBJ1-1 TRBD1 once TRBV7-2 CASSWTGNLNTEAFF TGTGCCAGCAGCTGGACAGGCAATTTGAACACTGAAGCTTTCTTT
TRBJ2-7 NA NA TRBV2 CASRGGLDEQYF TGTGCCAGCAGGGGGGGTCTCGACGAGCAGTACTTC
TRBJ1-2 TRBD1 NA TRBV29-1 CTTGQGDGYTF TGCACTACGGGACAGGGGGATGGCTACACCTTC
TRBJ2-5 NA NA TRBV6-5 CASSYSQVGLETQYF TGTGCCAGCAGTTACTCCCAGGTTGGGCTGGAGACCCAGTACTTC
TRBJ2-3 NA NA TRBV4-1 CASSVFSAPRGTQYF TGCGCCAGCAGTGTTTTCTCCGCTCCCCGCGGTACGCAGTATTTT
TRBJ2-5 TRBD1 NA TRBV5-1 CASSLGQGAYQETQYF TGCGCCAGCAGCTTGGGACAGGGGGCGTACCAAGAGACCCAGTACTTC
TRBJ2-7 TRBD2 few TRBV5-1 CASSSGTTVEQQYF TGCGCCAGCAGCTCCGGGACTACCGTAGAGCAGCAGTACTTC
TRBJ2-4 NA NA TRBV2 CASMDRRDGVKNIQYF TGTGCCAGCATGGATAGGAGGGACGGGGTCAAAAACATTCAGTACTTC